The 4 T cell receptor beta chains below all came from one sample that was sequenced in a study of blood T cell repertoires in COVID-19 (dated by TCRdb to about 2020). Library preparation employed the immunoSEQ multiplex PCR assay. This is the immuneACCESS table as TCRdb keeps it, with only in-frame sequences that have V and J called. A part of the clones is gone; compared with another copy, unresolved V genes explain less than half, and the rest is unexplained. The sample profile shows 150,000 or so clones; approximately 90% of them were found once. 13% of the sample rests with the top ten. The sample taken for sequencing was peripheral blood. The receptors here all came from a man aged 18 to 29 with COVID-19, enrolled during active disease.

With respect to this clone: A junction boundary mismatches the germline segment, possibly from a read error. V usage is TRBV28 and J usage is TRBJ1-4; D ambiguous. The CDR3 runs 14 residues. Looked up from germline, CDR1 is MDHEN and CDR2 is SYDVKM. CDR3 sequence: CASRGSGDNEKLLF. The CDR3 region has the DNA TGTGCCTCGAGAGGGTCAGGAGATAATGAAAAACTGCTTTTT.

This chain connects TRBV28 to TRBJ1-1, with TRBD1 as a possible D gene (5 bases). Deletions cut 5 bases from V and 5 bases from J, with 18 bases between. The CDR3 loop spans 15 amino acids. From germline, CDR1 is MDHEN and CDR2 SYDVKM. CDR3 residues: CASSTGDPPPTEAFF. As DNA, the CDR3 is TGTGCCAGCAGTACAGGAGATCCACCCCCAACTGAAGCTTTCTTT.

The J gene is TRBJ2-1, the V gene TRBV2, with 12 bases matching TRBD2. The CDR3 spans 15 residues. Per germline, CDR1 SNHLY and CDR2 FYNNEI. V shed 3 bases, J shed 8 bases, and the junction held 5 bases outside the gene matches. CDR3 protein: CASSDRTSGNDEQFF. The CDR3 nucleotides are TGTGCCAGCAGTGATCGGACTAGCGGGAATGATGAGCAGTTCTTC.

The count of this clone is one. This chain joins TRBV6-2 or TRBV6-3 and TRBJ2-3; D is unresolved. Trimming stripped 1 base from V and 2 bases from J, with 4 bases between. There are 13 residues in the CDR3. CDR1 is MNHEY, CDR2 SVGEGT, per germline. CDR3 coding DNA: TGTGCCAGCAGTTACTTATTCACAGATACGCAGTATTTT. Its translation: CASSYLFTDTQYF.